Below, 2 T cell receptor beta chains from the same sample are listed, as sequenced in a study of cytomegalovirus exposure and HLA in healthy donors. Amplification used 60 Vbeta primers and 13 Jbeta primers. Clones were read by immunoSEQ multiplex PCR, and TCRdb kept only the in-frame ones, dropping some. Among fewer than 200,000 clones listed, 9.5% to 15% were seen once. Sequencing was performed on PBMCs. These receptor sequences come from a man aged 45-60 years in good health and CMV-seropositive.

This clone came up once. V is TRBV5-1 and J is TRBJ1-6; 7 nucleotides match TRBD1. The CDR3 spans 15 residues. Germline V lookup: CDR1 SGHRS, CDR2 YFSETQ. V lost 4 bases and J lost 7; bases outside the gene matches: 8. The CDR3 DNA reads TGCGCCAGCAGCCCCCAGTTCAGGGGGAATTCACCCCTCCACTTT. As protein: CASSPQFRGNSPLHF.

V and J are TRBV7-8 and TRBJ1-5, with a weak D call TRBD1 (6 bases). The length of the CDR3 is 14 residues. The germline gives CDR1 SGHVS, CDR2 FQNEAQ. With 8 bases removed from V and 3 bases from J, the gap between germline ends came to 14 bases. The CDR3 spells CASGQGQINQPQHF. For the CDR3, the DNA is TGTGCCAGCGGTCAGGGGCAGATCAATCAGCCCCAGCATTTT.